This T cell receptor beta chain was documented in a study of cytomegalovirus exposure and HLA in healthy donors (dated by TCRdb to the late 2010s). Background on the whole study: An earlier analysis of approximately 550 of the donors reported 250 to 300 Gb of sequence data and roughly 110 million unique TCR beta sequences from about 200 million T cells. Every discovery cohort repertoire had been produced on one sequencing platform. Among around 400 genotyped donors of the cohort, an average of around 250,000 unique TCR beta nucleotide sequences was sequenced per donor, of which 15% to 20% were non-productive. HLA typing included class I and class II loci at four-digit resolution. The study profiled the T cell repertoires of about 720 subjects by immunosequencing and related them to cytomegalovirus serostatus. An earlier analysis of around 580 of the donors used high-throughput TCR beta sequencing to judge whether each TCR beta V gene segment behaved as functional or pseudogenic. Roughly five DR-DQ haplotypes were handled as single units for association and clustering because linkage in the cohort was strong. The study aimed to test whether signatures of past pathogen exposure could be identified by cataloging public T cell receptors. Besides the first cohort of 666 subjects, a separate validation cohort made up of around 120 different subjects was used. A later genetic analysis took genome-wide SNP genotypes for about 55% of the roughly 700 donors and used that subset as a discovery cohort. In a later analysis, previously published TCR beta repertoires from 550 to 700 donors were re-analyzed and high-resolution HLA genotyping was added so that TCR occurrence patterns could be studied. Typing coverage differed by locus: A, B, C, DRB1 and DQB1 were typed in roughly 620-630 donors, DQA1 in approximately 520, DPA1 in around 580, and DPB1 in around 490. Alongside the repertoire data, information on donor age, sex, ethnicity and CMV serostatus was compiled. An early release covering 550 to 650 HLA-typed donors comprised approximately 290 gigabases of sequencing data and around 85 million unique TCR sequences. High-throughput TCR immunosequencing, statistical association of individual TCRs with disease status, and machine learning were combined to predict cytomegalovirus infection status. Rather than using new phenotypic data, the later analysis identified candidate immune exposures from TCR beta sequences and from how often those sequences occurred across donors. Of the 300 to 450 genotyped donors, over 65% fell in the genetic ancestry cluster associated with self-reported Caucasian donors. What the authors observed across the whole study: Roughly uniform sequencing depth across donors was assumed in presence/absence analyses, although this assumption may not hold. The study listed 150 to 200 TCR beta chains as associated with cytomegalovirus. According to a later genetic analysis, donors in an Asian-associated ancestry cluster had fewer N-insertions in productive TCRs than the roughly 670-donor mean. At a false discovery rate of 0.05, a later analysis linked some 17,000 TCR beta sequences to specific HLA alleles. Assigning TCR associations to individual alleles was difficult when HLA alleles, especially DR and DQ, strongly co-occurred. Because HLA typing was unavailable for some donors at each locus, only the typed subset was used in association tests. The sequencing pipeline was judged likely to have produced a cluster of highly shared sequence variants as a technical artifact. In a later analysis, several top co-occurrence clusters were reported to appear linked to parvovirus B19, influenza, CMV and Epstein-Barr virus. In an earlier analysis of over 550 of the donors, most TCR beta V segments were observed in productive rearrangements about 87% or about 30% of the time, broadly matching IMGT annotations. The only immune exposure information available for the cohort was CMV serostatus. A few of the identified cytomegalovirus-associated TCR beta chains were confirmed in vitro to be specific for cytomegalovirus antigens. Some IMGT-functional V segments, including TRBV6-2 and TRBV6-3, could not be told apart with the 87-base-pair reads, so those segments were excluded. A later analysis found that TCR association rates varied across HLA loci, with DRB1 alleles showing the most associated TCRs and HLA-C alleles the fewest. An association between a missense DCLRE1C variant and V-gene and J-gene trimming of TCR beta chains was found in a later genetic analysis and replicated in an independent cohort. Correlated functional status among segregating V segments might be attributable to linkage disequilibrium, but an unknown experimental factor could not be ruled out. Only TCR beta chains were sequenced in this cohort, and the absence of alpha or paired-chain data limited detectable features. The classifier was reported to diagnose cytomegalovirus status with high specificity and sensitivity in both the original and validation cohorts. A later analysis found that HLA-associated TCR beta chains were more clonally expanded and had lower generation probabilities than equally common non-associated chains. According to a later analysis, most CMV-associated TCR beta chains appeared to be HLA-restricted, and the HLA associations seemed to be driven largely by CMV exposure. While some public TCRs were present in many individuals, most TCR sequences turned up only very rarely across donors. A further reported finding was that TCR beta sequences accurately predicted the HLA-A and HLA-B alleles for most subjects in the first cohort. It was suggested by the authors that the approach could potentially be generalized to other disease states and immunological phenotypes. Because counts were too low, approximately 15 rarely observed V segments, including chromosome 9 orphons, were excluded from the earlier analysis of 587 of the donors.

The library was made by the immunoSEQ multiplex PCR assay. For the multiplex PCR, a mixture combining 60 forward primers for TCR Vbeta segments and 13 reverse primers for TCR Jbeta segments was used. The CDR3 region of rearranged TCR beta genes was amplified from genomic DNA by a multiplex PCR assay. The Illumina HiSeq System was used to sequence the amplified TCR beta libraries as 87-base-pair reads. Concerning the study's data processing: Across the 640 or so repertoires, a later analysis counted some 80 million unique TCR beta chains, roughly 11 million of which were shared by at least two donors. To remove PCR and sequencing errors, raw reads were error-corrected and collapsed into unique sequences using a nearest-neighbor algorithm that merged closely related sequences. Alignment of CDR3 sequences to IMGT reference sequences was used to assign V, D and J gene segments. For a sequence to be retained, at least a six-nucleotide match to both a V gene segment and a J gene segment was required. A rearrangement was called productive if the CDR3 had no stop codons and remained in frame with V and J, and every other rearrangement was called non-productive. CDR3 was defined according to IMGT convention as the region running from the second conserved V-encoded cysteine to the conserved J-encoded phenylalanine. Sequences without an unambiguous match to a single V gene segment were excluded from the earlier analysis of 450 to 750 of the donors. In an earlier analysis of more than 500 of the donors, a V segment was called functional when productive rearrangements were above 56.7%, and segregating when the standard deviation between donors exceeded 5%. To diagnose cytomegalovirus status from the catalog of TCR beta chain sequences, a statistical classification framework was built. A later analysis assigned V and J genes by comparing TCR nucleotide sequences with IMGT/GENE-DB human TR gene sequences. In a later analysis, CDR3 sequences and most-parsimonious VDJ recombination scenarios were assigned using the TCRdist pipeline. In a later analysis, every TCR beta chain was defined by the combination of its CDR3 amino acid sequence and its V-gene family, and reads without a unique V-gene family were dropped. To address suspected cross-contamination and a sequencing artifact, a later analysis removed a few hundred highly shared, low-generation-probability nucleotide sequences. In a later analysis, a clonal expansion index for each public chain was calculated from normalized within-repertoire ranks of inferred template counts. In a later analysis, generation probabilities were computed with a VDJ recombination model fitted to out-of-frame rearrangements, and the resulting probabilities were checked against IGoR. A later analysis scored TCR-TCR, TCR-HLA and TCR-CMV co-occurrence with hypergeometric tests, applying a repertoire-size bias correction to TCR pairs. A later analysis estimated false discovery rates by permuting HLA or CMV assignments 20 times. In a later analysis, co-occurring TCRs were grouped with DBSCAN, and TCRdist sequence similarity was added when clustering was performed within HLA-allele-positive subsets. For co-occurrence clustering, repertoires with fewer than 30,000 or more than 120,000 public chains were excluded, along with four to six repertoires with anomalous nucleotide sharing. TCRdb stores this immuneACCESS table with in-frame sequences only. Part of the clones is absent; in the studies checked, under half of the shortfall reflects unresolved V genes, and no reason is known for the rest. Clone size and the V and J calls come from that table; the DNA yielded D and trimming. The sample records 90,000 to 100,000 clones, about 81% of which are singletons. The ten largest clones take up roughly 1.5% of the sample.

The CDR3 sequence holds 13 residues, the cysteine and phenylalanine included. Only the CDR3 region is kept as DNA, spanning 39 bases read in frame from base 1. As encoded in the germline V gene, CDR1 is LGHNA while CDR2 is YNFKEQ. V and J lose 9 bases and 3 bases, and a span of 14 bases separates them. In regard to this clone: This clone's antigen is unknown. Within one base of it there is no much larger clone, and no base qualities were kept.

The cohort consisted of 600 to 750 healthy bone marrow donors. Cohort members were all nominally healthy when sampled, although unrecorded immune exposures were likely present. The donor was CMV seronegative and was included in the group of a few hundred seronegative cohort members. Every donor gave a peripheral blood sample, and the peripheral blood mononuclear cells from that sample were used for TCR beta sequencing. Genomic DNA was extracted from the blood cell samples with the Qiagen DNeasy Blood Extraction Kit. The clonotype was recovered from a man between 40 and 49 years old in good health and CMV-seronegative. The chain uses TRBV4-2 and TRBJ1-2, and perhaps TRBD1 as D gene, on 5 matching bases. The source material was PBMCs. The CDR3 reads CASGGEIDYGYTF. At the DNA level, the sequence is TGTGCCAGTGGAGGGGAAATCGACTATGGCTACACCTTC.